The T cell receptor beta chain described here comes from a study of T cell responses to AZD1222 COVID-19 vaccine (dated by TCRdb to 2020 to 2022). Context from the whole study: AZD1222 recipients given second doses at about 4 weeks or at about 12 weeks were pooled, since spike-specific TCR depth and breadth were not found to differ between the two schedules. TCR sequencing covered about 230 trial participants: 207 given two doses of AZD1222 and approximately 26 given two doses of MenACWY control vaccine. Trial participants were enrolled by age into 18-55, 56-69 and 70-plus year subgroups, with around 150, 28 and 57 TCR-sequenced participants respectively. Study-level results and caveats: Vaccine-associated CD4 TCRs spanned the whole spike protein, with dominant responses in regions 160-218 and 743-854. Because no day 14 peak-response samples were available, repertoires were characterized only after the peak T cell response. Conclusions about previously exposed vaccinees are limited because only 6 or 7 AZD1222 recipients were SARS-CoV-2 seropositive at baseline. Nearly half of unique spike-specific TCRs reportedly recognized epitopes outside regions mutated in the B.1.351 and B.1.1.7 variants. Participants were mostly white British, with more females than males. The authors suggested clonal diversity may have been underestimated. In the small 56-69-year group, the increase in depth fell short of significance, most likely because of low power. Spike-specific TCR breadth and depth rose significantly after two AZD1222 doses compared with day 0 and with MenACWY recipients.

In this sample, this clone turned up once. Which antigen it targets is not known. The sample holds no much larger clone one base away, and base qualities are not on file. Spanning cysteine to phenylalanine, the CDR3 consists of 14 amino acids. CDR3 DNA only is kept here, 42 bases in frame from base 1. CDR1 and CDR2 are read off the germline V gene as MNHEY and SVGAGI. Compared with germline, V lacks 4 bases and J lacks 4 bases; bases without a gene match: 6. The CDR3 regions of human TCRbeta chains were analyzed by immunosequencing. Under the source paper's analysis protocol: Repertoire TCRs were matched against a reference library of SARS-CoV-2-specific TCRs generated with the MIRA antigen-specificity platform. Breadth was defined as the fraction of unique TCRs that were SARS-CoV-2-associated, and depth was defined as the fraction of total T cells that were SARS-CoV-2-associated. Using the MIRA data, each spike-specific TCR was mapped to the spike region that the TCR reacts to and placed in a CD4 or CD8 class. Log10-transformed breadth and depth values were compared by one-way ANOVA with Sidak's multiple comparisons tests. Not all clones reach the TCRdb copy of this immuneACCESS table, which keeps in-frame sequences only. Checked studies attribute under half of the gap to unresolved V genes and leave the rest unexplained. The DNA was the basis for D and trimming; V, J and clone size are from that table. Here the sample has roughly 150,000 clones; roughly 89% occur a single time. Clones ranked in the top ten supply 1.5% to 2% of the sample.

The time point tag for this specimen amounts to: baseline before first vaccination. Samples from vaccinated people were obtained from the UK trials COV001 and COV002, which included a single-blind randomized controlled phase 2/3 trial of AZD1222 (ChAdOx1 nCoV-19) in healthy adults. For TCRbeta chain sequencing, PBMC samples were collected from trial participants at day 0 and at day 28 after the second dose. Sequencing was performed on peripheral blood, taken on day 0 of AZD1222 vaccination. This clonotype originated in an adult in good health. Recombination joined TRBV6-5 with TRBJ1-1; 7 bases in the junction line up with TRBD1. The CDR3 here reads CASSWDRRFTEAFF. Here is the DNA: TGTGCCAGCAGTTGGGACAGACGTTTCACTGAAGCTTTCTTT.